Sequencing of this TCR beta chain was carried out in a study of blood T cells in healthy people across ages. Looking at the study overall: About one barcoded beta molecule per two T cells was the capture yield of template switching.

Turning to this clonotype: A single base separates this from a much larger clone, so it may be a read error.

Germline V gene sequence: CDR1 SGHRS, CDR2 YFSETQ. The CDR3 totals 15 residues. Deletions cut 0 bases from V and 6 bases from J, with 16 bases between. Sample-barcoded 5' priming and a J-beta primer mix drove a second PCR of 7 to 11 cycles. TCRdb re-analysed the 5' RACE reads in MiXCR, keeping a single row per CDR3 protein. Of fewer than 2 million distinct CDR3 sequences listed, about two fifths were seen once; the top ten hold roughly 23%. This sequence was found in a human donor in good health. This chain joins TRBV5-1 and TRBJ2-7; TRBD2 might be the D (6 bases). The sequenced sample was blood. CDR3 bases: TGCGCCAGCAGCTTGGGGGGACTGCTGGGTGTCGAGCAGTACTTC. Residues: CASSLGGLLGVEQYF.